This T cell receptor (beta chain) was identified in a study of cytomegalovirus exposure and HLA in healthy donors. On the study more broadly: The use of the same platform for the 130 or so validation repertoires and the approximately 670 first-cohort repertoires was reported by a later analysis. Points from the study as a whole: Investigators reported 150 to 200 TCR beta chains as tied to cytomegalovirus. There were some public TCRs occurring in many donors, but most TCR sequences were rare.

The assay was immunoSEQ multiplex PCR, and TCRdb's table has in-frame clones only and misses some. The profile shows approximately 41,000 clones, approximately 95% of them singletons. From the approximately 120-subject validation cohort, which was separate from the roughly 630-subject first cohort, the donors were drawn. V gave up 5 bases and J gave up 6 bases, with 19 bases separating them. CDR1 is SEHNR, CDR2 FQNEAQ, per germline (reference sequence). The CDR3 contains 16 residues. Comment on this clone: Its antigen remains unknown.

The source is a man aged 18-30 years in good health and CMV-seronegative. The chain carries TRBV7-9 and TRBJ2-2; TRBD1 is a possible D gene (6 bases). The sequencing input was PBMCs. The CDR3 DNA is TGTGCCAGCAGCCCCAACAGGGATTCTCTCGCCGGGGAGCTGTTTTTT. Amino acids: CASSPNRDSLAGELFF. The whole variable domain, filled in from reference TRBV7-9 and TRBJ2-2, reads DTGVSQNPRHKITKRGQNVTFRCDPISEHNRLYWYRQTLGQGPEFLTYFQNEAQLEKSRLLSDRFSAERPKGSFSTLEIQRTEQGDSAMYLCASSPNRDSLAGELFFGEGSRLTVL.